The rows below give T cell receptor beta chains drawn from one sample of a study of blood T cell repertoires in COVID-19. Profiled with immunoSEQ multiplex PCR; TCRdb holds only in-frame clones, not every one. The sample has about 110,000 clones, roughly 88% seen once; the top ten hold 6.8%. Sequenced input: peripheral blood. The receptors here all came from a man aged 50-60 years with active or convalescent COVID-19. CDR3s include the opening cysteine and the closing phenylalanine or tryptophan. D genes are given only for firm matches. Clone size is given for some rows only: seen once, a few or many times, or a class if the clone is expanded.

J gene,D gene,clone size,V gene,CDR3 protein,CDR3 DNA
TRBJ2-1,TRBD2,-,TRBV29-1,CSVAPLAGGPNEQFF,TGCAGCGTCGCACCCCTAGCGGGAGGGCCTAATGAGCAGTTCTTC
TRBJ2-5,-,-,TRBV28,CASSLTGIQETQYF,TGTGCCAGCAGTTTAACAGGAATACAAGAGACCCAGTACTTC
TRBJ2-7,TRBD2,-,TRBV6-2/TRBV6-3,CASSYIGASGRHEQYF,TGTGCCAGCAGTTACATAGGGGCTAGCGGGAGGCACGAGCAGTACTTC
TRBJ1-5,-,-,TRBV7-8,CASSLVGRAFNQPQHF,TGTGCCAGCAGCTTAGTGGGCAGGGCCTTCAATCAGCCCCAGCATTTT
TRBJ2-7,-,-,TRBV5-5,CASSLGTYRALHEQYF,TGTGCCAGCAGCTTGGGGACCTACAGGGCTCTCCACGAGCAGTACTTC
TRBJ1-3,-,-,TRBV30,CAWSVGGAYGNTIYF,TGTGCCTGGAGTGTCGGCGGGGCTTATGGAAACACCATATATTTT
TRBJ1-1,-,-,TRBV5-1,CASSLQGGGTEAFF,TGCGCCAGCAGCTTGCAGGGTGGTGGCACTGAAGCTTTCTTT
TRBJ2-7,TRBD2,few,TRBV7-8,CASSLAGTSGAYEQYF,TGTGCCAGCAGCTTAGCCGGGACTAGCGGGGCCTACGAGCAGTACTTC
TRBJ2-1,TRBD1,-,TRBV7-9,CASLGSGGNEQFF,TGTGCCAGCTTGGGGTCAGGGGGCAATGAGCAGTTCTTC
TRBJ1-4,-,-,TRBV24-1,CATSDPGGTDEKLFF,TGTGCCACCAGTGATCCGGGGGGAACTGATGAAAAACTGTTTTTT
TRBJ2-5,TRBD2,-,TRBV5-1,CASSFHAAGGPETQYF,TGCGCCAGCAGCTTTCACGCAGCGGGAGGGCCGGAGACCCAGTACTTC
TRBJ1-1,-,-,TRBV28,CASSPFTGVLTEAFF,TGTGCCAGCAGTCCTTTTACGGGGGTGCTCACTGAAGCTTTCTTT
TRBJ1-1,-,-,TRBV28,CASSLAGWSTNTEAFF,TGTGCCAGCAGTTTGGCCGGGTGGTCAACGAACACTGAAGCTTTCTTT
TRBJ1-2,TRBD1,once,TRBV28,CASSPTTSTGGKGYTF,TGTGCCAGCAGTCCCACCACCAGTACAGGGGGCAAGGGCTACACCTTC
TRBJ1-6,-,-,TRBV6-4,CASSAKTSGSPLHF,TGTGCCAGCAGTGCTAAAACATCGGGGTCACCCCTCCACTTT
TRBJ2-5,TRBD2,-,TRBV3-1/TRBV3-2,CASSLRTSGIGETQYF,TGTGCCAGCAGCCTCAGGACTAGCGGGATTGGTGAGACCCAGTACTTC
TRBJ2-7,-,-,TRBV11-2,CASSFNWGGVGGIYEQYF,TGTGCCAGCAGCTTTAACTGGGGCGGAGTGGGAGGAATATACGAGCAGTACTTC
TRBJ2-7,-,-,TRBV28,CASSFQTGPYEQYF,TGTGCCAGCAGTTTCCAGACAGGTCCCTACGAGCAGTACTTC
TRBJ2-3,TRBD2,-,TRBV4-1,CASSRTSASTDTQYF,TGCGCCAGCAGCCGAACTAGCGCGAGCACAGATACGCAGTATTTT
TRBJ2-5,TRBD2,-,TRBV27,CASSSPLAGVGTQYF,TGTGCCAGCAGTTCCCCACTAGCGGGAGTGGGAACCCAGTACTTC
TRBJ1-1,-,-,TRBV12-3/TRBV12-4,CASTTQGRPEAFF,TGTGCCAGCACGACCCAGGGCCGACCTGAAGCTTTCTTT
TRBJ2-7,-,once,TRBV28,CASRSPGGGTEQYF,TGTGCCAGCAGATCCCCCGGTGGAGGGACCGAGCAGTACTTC
TRBJ2-3,TRBD2,-,TRBV7-9,CASSYPPGLDATDTQYF,TGTGCCAGCAGCTACCCTCCGGGACTAGACGCCACAGATACGCAGTATTTT
TRBJ2-1,-,once,TRBV3-1/TRBV3-2,CASSPILGNEQFF,TGTGCCAGCAGCCCCATCCTAGGCAATGAGCAGTTCTTC
TRBJ1-1,-,-,TRBV14,CASSLIGDTEAFF,TGTGCCAGCAGCCTAATCGGAGACACTGAAGCTTTCTTT
TRBJ2-7,-,-,TRBV28,CASSLGTHWGQYF,TGTGCCAGCAGTTTGGGGACTCATTGGGGGCAGTACTTC
TRBJ1-5,-,-,TRBV3-1/TRBV3-2,CASSFGGSNQPQHF,TGTGCCAGCAGCTTCGGGGGTAGCAATCAGCCCCAGCATTTT
TRBJ2-7,-,-,TRBV28,CASGGSYEQYF,TGTGCCAGCGGGGGGTCATACGAGCAGTACTTC
TRBJ1-5,-,-,TRBV6-6,CASSYRDSNQPQHF,TGTGCCAGCAGTTACCGGGACTCCAATCAGCCCCAGCATTTT
TRBJ1-5,-,-,TRBV4-1,CASSQEEAGSRPQHF,TGCGCCAGCAGCCAAGAAGAGGCCGGTTCCCGGCCCCAGCATTTT
TRBJ1-1,-,-,TRBV3-1/TRBV3-2,CASSSRHLLNTEAFF,TGTGCCAGCAGCTCGCGACACCTATTGAACACTGAAGCTTTCTTT
TRBJ1-2,-,few,TRBV29-1,CSVTRGPNYGYTF,TGCAGCGTTACGCGGGGTCCTAACTATGGCTACACCTTC
TRBJ2-7,-,-,TRBV3-1/TRBV3-2,CASSVHYEQYF,TGTGCCAGCAGCGTACACTACGAGCAGTACTTC
TRBJ2-3,TRBD2,-,TRBV18,CASSPGGRGSTDTQYF,TGTGCCAGCTCACCCGGCGGGAGGGGCAGCACAGATACGCAGTATTTT
TRBJ2-1,TRBD1,-,TRBV28,CASSWGQGHNEQFF,TGTGCCAGCAGTTGGGGACAGGGCCACAATGAGCAGTTCTTC
TRBJ2-4,-,few,TRBV7-2,CASSPGTSGNIQYF,TGTGCCAGCAGCCCGGGGACAAGTGGAAACATTCAGTACTTC